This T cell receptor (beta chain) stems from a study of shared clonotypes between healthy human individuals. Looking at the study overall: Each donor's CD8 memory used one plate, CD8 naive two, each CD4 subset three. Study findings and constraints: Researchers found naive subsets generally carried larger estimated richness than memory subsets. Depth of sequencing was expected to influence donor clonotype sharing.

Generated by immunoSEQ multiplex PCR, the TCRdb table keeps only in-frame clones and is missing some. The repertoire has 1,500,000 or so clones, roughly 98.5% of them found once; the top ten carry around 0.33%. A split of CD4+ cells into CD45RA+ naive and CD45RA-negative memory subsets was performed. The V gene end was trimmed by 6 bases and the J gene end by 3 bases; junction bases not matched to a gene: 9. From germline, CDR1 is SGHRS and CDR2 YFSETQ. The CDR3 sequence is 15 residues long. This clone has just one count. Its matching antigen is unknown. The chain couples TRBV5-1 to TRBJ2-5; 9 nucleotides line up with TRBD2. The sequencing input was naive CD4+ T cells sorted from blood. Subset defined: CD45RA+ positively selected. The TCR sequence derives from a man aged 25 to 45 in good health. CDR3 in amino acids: CASTRLGGREETQYF. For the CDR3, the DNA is TGCGCCAGCACCAGACTAGGCGGGAGGGAAGAGACCCAGTACTTC.